The rows below give T cell receptor beta chains drawn from one sample of a study of blood T cell repertoires in COVID-19. Generated by immunoSEQ multiplex PCR, the TCRdb table keeps only in-frame clones and is missing some. This sample has almost 250,000 clones, with about 89% found just once. Sequenced material: PBMCs or T cells enriched from blood (not recorded which). The receptors come from a woman aged 25-40 years who had recovered from COVID-19. CDR3s include the opening cysteine and the closing phenylalanine or tryptophan. The D gene is left open where the match is weak. Clone sizes are given selectively: once, few, many, or a class where the clone is expanded.

j_gene,v_gene,abundance,d_gene,CDR3aa,CDR3nt
TRBJ1-4,TRBV5-1,-,TRBD1,CASSLGTGLDEKLFF,TGCGCCAGCAGCTTGGGGACAGGCCTCGATGAAAAACTGTTTTTT
TRBJ2-3,TRBV4-3,-,TRBD2,CASSQDYPGLAGVTQYF,TGCGCCAGCAGCCAAGACTATCCGGGACTAGCGGGAGTTACGCAGTATTTT
TRBJ2-1,TRBV18,-,-,CASSPPSNEQFF,TGTGCCAGCTCACCACCTTCGAATGAGCAGTTCTTC
TRBJ2-5,TRBV19,-,-,CASSIGGGFAQETQYF,TGTGCCAGTAGTATAGGAGGGGGTTTCGCCCAAGAGACCCAGTACTTC
TRBJ2-3,TRBV19,-,TRBD1,CASSGGQGPDTQYF,TGTGCCAGTAGTGGTGGACAGGGACCAGATACGCAGTATTTT
TRBJ2-5,TRBV10-3,-,TRBD2,CAIRSAGEQETQYF,TGTGCCATCAGATCAGCGGGAGAACAAGAGACCCAGTACTTC
TRBJ1-2,TRBV28,few,TRBD1,CASHRGADVYGYTF,TGTGCGAGCCACAGGGGCGCAGACGTCTATGGCTACACCTTC
TRBJ2-3,TRBV24-1,-,TRBD2,CATSEWTRGDTQYF,TGTGCCACCAGTGAGTGGACTAGAGGAGATACGCAGTATTTT
TRBJ2-3,TRBV7-3,-,TRBD2,CASSLDVSGNTQYF,TGTGCCAGCAGCCTTGACGTTAGCGGGAACACCCAATATTTT
TRBJ2-7,TRBV27,-,-,CASSSPPGVEQYF,TGTGCCAGCAGTTCCCCCCCCGGAGTCGAGCAGTACTTC
TRBJ1-2,TRBV10-3,-,-,CAISESPEDGYTF,TGTGCCATCAGTGAGTCGCCGGAGGATGGCTACACCTTC
TRBJ2-5,TRBV29-1,-,-,CSVEGTTQETQYF,TGCAGCGTTGAGGGCACCACACAAGAGACCCAGTACTTC
TRBJ2-1,TRBV4-2,-,TRBD2,CASSRELAGVHNEQFF,TGTGCCAGCAGCCGAGAACTAGCGGGAGTTCACAATGAGCAGTTCTTC
TRBJ1-1,TRBV5-4,once,TRBD1,CASSLGTGLVLEAFF,TGTGCCAGCAGCCTGGGGACAGGACTCGTCCTTGAAGCTTTCTTT
TRBJ2-7,TRBV15,-,-,CATSRDRWEQSYEQYF,TGTGCCACCAGCAGAGACCGGTGGGAGCAATCCTACGAGCAGTACTTC
TRBJ1-1,TRBV28,once,-,CASRIGQGIAEAFF,TGTGCCAGCAGGATCGGGCAGGGGATAGCTGAAGCTTTCTTT
TRBJ2-7,TRBV4-3,-,TRBD2,CASSQGWHREEREGYYEQYF,TGCGCCAGCAGCCAAGGCTGGCACAGGGAGGAGCGGGAGGGCTACTACGAGCAGTACTTC
TRBJ2-5,TRBV6-5,-,-,CASKETVGQETQYF,TGTGCCAGCAAGGAAACCGTCGGGCAAGAGACCCAGTACTTC
TRBJ2-7,TRBV7-9,-,-,CASSSEGVGVYEQYF,TGTGCCAGCAGCTCTGAGGGGGTAGGGGTCTACGAGCAGTACTTC
TRBJ1-2,TRBV7-2,-,-,CASSTREGVRGYTF,TGTGCCAGCAGCACCCGGGAGGGGGTGAGAGGCTACACCTTC
TRBJ1-4,TRBV30,-,-,CAWSVGQGGEKLFF,TGTGCCTGGAGTGTCGGTCAGGGTGGCGAAAAACTGTTTTTT
TRBJ2-7,TRBV30,-,TRBD2,CAWSVSVGTSEQYF,TGTGCCTGGAGTGTATCAGTGGGGACTAGCGAGCAGTACTTC
TRBJ2-2,TRBV11-2,-,TRBD2,CASRRPGRENAGELFF,TGTGCCAGCAGACGTCCGGGGCGGGAGAATGCCGGGGAGCTGTTTTTT
TRBJ1-3,TRBV7-9,-,-,CASSLAGAGGNTIYF,TGTGCCAGCAGCTTAGCAGGGGCAGGGGGAAACACCATATATTTT
TRBJ1-6,TRBV11-2,-,-,CASSLDSSYNSPLHF,TGTGCCAGCAGCTTAGACAGCTCCTATAATTCACCCCTCCACTTT
TRBJ2-5,TRBV29-1,-,TRBD1,CSVDGQGAGLSETQYF,TGCAGCGTTGATGGGCAGGGGGCTGGATTATCGGAGACCCAGTACTTC
TRBJ1-1,TRBV5-1,-,-,CASRLRDTEAFF,TGCGCCAGCAGGCTTAGAGACACTGAAGCTTTCTTT
TRBJ1-1,TRBV15,-,-,CATSRGRLNTEAFF,TGTGCCACCAGCAGAGGCAGGCTGAACACTGAAGCTTTCTTT
TRBJ1-5,TRBV19,-,-,CASSIRGKGNQPQHF,TGTGCCAGTAGTATAAGGGGTAAGGGCAATCAGCCCCAGCATTTT
TRBJ1-5,TRBV10-2,-,-,CASRGRGIQPQHF,TGCGCCAGCAGGGGGAGAGGGATTCAGCCCCAGCATTTT
TRBJ1-1,TRBV18,-,TRBD1,CASSPRTGVTEAFF,TGTGCCAGCTCACCAAGGACAGGGGTTACTGAAGCTTTCTTT
TRBJ2-3,TRBV5-1,once,-,CASSLDGRDSDTQYF,TGCGCCAGCAGCTTGGACGGGCGGGACTCAGATACGCAGTATTTT
TRBJ1-1,TRBV7-2,-,-,CASSSKWGGSTEAFF,TGTGCCAGCAGCTCGAAGTGGGGGGGATCCACTGAAGCTTTCTTT
TRBJ2-7,TRBV6-2/TRBV6-3,-,TRBD2,CASSYYPSGRVGEQYF,TGTGCCAGCAGTTACTACCCCAGCGGGAGGGTAGGCGAGCAGTACTTC
TRBJ1-6,TRBV27,-,TRBD1,CASSFTPPGTGLESPLHF,TGTGCCAGCAGTTTCACCCCCCCTGGGACAGGGTTGGAATCACCCCTCCACTTT
TRBJ2-4,TRBV7-9,-,-,CASSLRSEGNIQYF,TGTGCCAGCAGCTTACGATCGGAGGGAAACATTCAGTACTTC
TRBJ1-3,TRBV7-6,-,-,CASSLVQGSSGNTIYF,TGTGCCAGCAGCTTAGTGCAGGGTAGCTCTGGAAACACCATATATTTT
TRBJ2-2,TRBV4-3,few,-,CASSQVGGAGELFF,TGCGCCAGCAGCCAAGTCGGCGGCGCCGGGGAGCTGTTTTTT
TRBJ1-2,TRBV5-1,-,TRBD1,CASSLGQGDYGYTF,TGCGCCAGCAGCCTGGGACAGGGTGACTATGGCTACACCTTC
TRBJ2-5,TRBV29-1,-,-,CSVGSQETQYF,TGCAGCGTTGGGAGCCAAGAGACCCAGTACTTC